This T cell receptor (beta chain) was recorded in a study of blood T cell repertoires in COVID-19. About the research overall: COVID-19 samples from acute and convalescent phases originated in the United States, Italy and Spain. T cells, B-cell-depleted T cells, or PBMCs provided the cDNA or gDNA that served as material.

This CDR3 is built from 12 residues. Germline values: CDR1 MNHEY, CDR2 SMNVEV (reference sequence). Deletions cut 3 bases from V and 6 bases from J, with 6 bases between. Study processing details: Reference gene primer amplification gave estimated nucleated cell counts. The protocol was immunoSEQ multiplex PCR, while the TCRdb copy is restricted to in-frame clones and leaves out a portion. V, J and clone size are taken as reported in that table, and D and trimming were inferred from the DNA itself. The repertoire holds fewer than 300,000 clones, approximately 83% seen once, with approximately 15% in the top ten.

Sequencing used peripheral blood. The chain combines TRBV27 with TRBJ1-5, with D maybe TRBD1 (5 bases). This sequence originates from a person aged 70 to 85 with COVID-19, enrolled during active disease. DNA of the CDR3: TGTGCCAGCAGTTTTACAGGTCAGCCCCAGCATTTT. Translation: CASSFTGQPQHF.